The T cell receptor (beta chain) under discussion was sequenced for a study of CD8+ T cells in alopecia areata. Study in general: In an open-label trial, patients got 5 to 10 mg tofacitinib twice daily.

Following RNA extraction, reverse transcription yielded cDNA that acted as the sequencing template. Profiling relied on immunoSEQ multiplex PCR, and the TCRdb table lists in-frame clones only, not all of them. The sample yields 150,000 to 250,000 clones, roughly three fifths seen once. Treatment: oral pan-JAK inhibitor, 5-10 mg twice daily. Study-wide points: Only a single nonresponder existed, so baseline CD8+ expansion links stay unclear. Mouse data revealed clearer TCR sharing than patient data did, a gap possibly tied to HLA.

There are 13 residues in the CDR3. Germline lookup yields CDR1 MNHEY and CDR2 SMNVEV (reference sequence). The V end lost 2 bases, the J end lost 7 bases, and 11 bases lay between the germline ends. This clone was observed a handful of times. What it binds is not known. This chain uses TRBV27 with TRBJ1-1, with D possibly being TRBD1 (6 bases). This sample comprised CD4+ T cells sorted from blood, obtained at week 4, from a patient treated with tofacitinib. The clonotype comes from a human donor with alopecia areata. The chain's CDR3 is CASSLKRGYEAFF. CDR3 sequence (DNA): TGTGCCAGCAGTTTAAAGAGGGGGTATGAAGCTTTCTTT.